What follows are 23 T cell receptor beta chains derived from one specimen sequenced in a study of T-cell reconstitution after alpha-beta-depleted transplantation in children. Preparing the TCRbeta library involved the use of unique molecular identifiers. TCRdb re-called the PCR reads with MiXCR, one entry per CDR3 protein. Among 400,000 to 500,000 distinct CDR3 sequences listed, 11% were seen once. The sequencing used PBMCs from the stem cell graft donor, collected from the stem cell graft. These receptors were collected from a human donor who donated a stem cell graft to a child with acute myeloid leukemia.

The chain uses TRBV7-2 and TRBJ1-6, with 7 nucleotides matching TRBD1. Germline CDR1 reads SGHTA; CDR2 reads FQGNSA. J gave up 7 bases and V 5 bases, and 8 bases lay outside the gene matches. This CDR3 spans 15 amino acids. In DNA form, the CDR3 reads TGTGCCAGCAGCCCGTACAGGGGCGGAAATTCACCCCTCCACTTT. Its translation is CASSPYRGGNSPLHF.

This clonotype was detected only a few times. This chain joins TRBV6-1 and TRBJ2-2; maybe TRBD2 (5 bases). CDR3 length: 14 residues. The V end was cut by 10 bases, the J end by 1 base, with 13 bases between. Germline V gives CDR1 MNHNS, CDR2 SASEGT. This chain's CDR3 is CAISRGWNTGELFF. CDR3 sequence (DNA): TGTGCCATCTCCCGAGGGTGGAACACCGGGGAGCTGTTTTTT.

This clonotype was recorded a few times. The V call is TRBV11-1, the J call TRBJ2-1; 16 bases agree with TRBD2. The CDR3 extends over 19 amino acids. The germline V gene encodes CDR1 SGHAT and CDR2 FQDESV (reference sequence). The ends lost 5 bases at V and 0 bases at J; junction bases unmatched: 7. CDR3 sequence (DNA): TGTGCCAGCAGCGCCTGGGGACTAGCGGGAGGGCCCTCCTACAATGAGCAGTTCTTC. Its protein is CASSAWGLAGGPSYNEQFF.

The chain uses TRBV5-1 and TRBJ2-1; the D gene is possibly TRBD1 (5 bases). The germline gives CDR1 SGHRS, CDR2 YFSETQ. The CDR3 has 16 residues. V was shortened by 0 bases and J by 6 bases, with 16 bases between the two germline ends. CDR3 in amino acids: CASSLAGRAPFNEQFF. In DNA form, the CDR3 reads TGCGCCAGCAGCTTGGCGGGCAGGGCCCCCTTCAATGAGCAGTTCTTC.

This clonotype has just a few counts. The J gene is TRBJ1-5, the V gene TRBV4-2, with D perhaps TRBD1 (5 bases). The V end lost 4 bases, the J end lost 1 base, and 17 bases lay between the germline ends. This CDR3 comprises 17 residues. The V gene's germline CDR1 is LGHNA and CDR2 YNFKEQ. CDR3 in amino acids: CASSRAQVSGSNQPQHF. CDR3 DNA: TGTGCCAGCAGCCGCGCACAGGTTTCGGGGAGCAATCAGCCCCAGCATTTT.

This clonotype was found a few times. This rearrangement joins TRBV18 to TRBJ2-3; TRBD2 agrees at 11 bases. The CDR3 is 16 residues long. Germline assignment: CDR1 KGHSH and CDR2 LQKENI. The J segment lost 9 bases and the V segment lost 4 bases, leaving 12 bases of the junction unmatched. In DNA form, the CDR3 reads TGTGCCAGCTCACTTGGGACTAGCGGCGCTTCGGTAACGCAGTATTTT. Encoded protein: CASSLGTSGASVTQYF. The whole variable domain, remainder taken from reference TRBV18 and TRBJ2-3, is NAGVMQNPRHLVRRRGQEARLRCSPMKGHSHVYWYRQLPEEGLKFMVYLQKENIIDESGMPKERFSAEFPKEGPSILRIQQVVRGDSAAYFCASSLGTSGASVTQYFGPGTRLTVL.

This clonotype occurred a few times. V is TRBV12-3 or TRBV12-4 and J is TRBJ1-2, with TRBD1 matching 9 bases. V trimming: 4 bases; J trimming: 8 bases; junction bases outside the gene matches: 8. The CDR3 loop spans 14 amino acids. Here the CDR3 DNA reads TGTGCCAGCAGTTCCTTTGGGACAGGGAAAGGCTACACCTTC. Protein: CASSSFGTGKGYTF.

The chain combines TRBV20-1 with TRBJ2-2, with unresolved D. V was clipped by 5 bases and J by 3 bases, with 7 bases between them. This CDR3 has 12 amino acids. Germline CDR1 is DFQATT and CDR2 is SNEGSKA (reference sequence). CDR3 residues: CSASSDTGELFF. The CDR3, as DNA: TGCAGTGCTTCGAGCGACACCGGGGAGCTGTTTTTT.

The table lists this clonotype with a few counts. The chain carries TRBV11-2 and TRBJ2-3, with TRBD2 matching 8 bases. This CDR3 is built from 18 residues. The ends lost 5 bases at V and 1 base at J; junction bases unmatched: 14. Germline lookup yields CDR1 SGHAT and CDR2 FQNNGV. The CDR3 sequence is CASSPSGLAGFGTDTQYF. The CDR3, as DNA: TGTGCCAGCAGCCCCTCGGGATTAGCGGGATTTGGCACAGATACGCAGTATTTT.

V usage is TRBV7-3 and J usage is TRBJ2-1; unclear D gene. CDR1 is SGHTA, CDR2 FQGTGA, per germline. The CDR3 loop spans 15 amino acids. The germline V and J ends were trimmed by 1 base and 9 bases, with 16 bases remaining between them. The CDR3 DNA sequence: TGTGCCAGCAGCTTAAACCTGGGGTTACGGTCTGAGCAGTTCTTC. It is translated as CASSLNLGLRSEQFF. The variable domain in full, completed from reference TRBV7-3 and TRBJ2-1, reads GAGVSQTPSNKVTEKGKYVELRCDPISGHTALYWYRQSLGQGPEFLIYFQGTGAADDSGLPNDRFFAVRPEGSVSTLKIQRTERGDSAVYLCASSLNLGLRSEQFFGPGTRLTVL.

This clonotype appeared a few times. The CDR3 spells CSARGLAGGWSEQFF. The DNA of the CDR3 is TGCAGTGCTAGAGGACTAGCGGGAGGGTGGAGTGAGCAGTTCTTC. This chain uses TRBV20-1 with TRBJ2-1, with TRBD2 matching 14 bases. The CDR3 extends over 15 amino acids. V was clipped by 1 base and J by 9 bases; unmatched bases: 5. Per germline, CDR1 DFQATT and CDR2 SNEGSKA (reference sequence).

The chain has TRBV6-1 and TRBJ1-5, with no clear D. CDR1 is MNHNS and CDR2 is SASEGT in the germline V gene. The CDR3 is 15 residues long. The V and J ends lost 2 bases and 2 bases respectively, with 10 bases between them. The CDR3 DNA follows: TGTGCCAGCAGTGAACAGATCGGCCGCAATCAGCCCCAGCATTTT. Translated, it gives CASSEQIGRNQPQHF.

In this sample, this clonotype turned up many times. The CDR3 region is CASRHSTGSREQFF. Here the CDR3 DNA reads TGTGCCAGCAGGCATAGTACAGGGTCCCGTGAGCAGTTCTTC. The chain couples TRBV12-3 or TRBV12-4 to TRBJ2-1; the D gene is possibly TRBD1 (6 bases). The ends were cut back, 6 bases at V and 9 bases at J, with 18 bases in the middle. The CDR3 spans 14 residues.

The V gene is TRBV20-1, the J gene TRBJ2-5, with TRBD1 identical over 7 bases. Germline V CDR1 and CDR2: DFQATT, SNEGSKA (reference sequence). J was trimmed by 9 bases and V by 1 base; bases with no gene match: 14. This CDR3 is built from 15 residues. CDR3 DNA sequence: TGCAGTGCTAGAGTACAGCGGATACCCCAGGGGGCCCAGTACTTC. Protein: CSARVQRIPQGAQYF.

This clonotype occurred many times. The V gene is TRBV5-1, the J gene TRBJ2-6; D is uncertain. Germline V gene sequence: CDR1 SGHRS, CDR2 YFSETQ. Trimming left V 3 bases short and J 0 bases short, with 16 bases between. The CDR3 runs to 18 residues. The CDR3 sequence is CASSSGEDGFSGANVLTF. DNA of the CDR3: TGCGCCAGCAGCTCCGGAGAGGACGGGTTCTCTGGGGCCAACGTCCTGACTTTC. The entire variable domain, with the rest obtained from reference TRBV5-1 and TRBJ2-6, is as follows: KAGVTQTPRYLIKTRGQQVTLSCSPISGHRSVSWYQQTPGQGLQFLFEYFSETQRNKGNFPGRFSGRQFSNSRSEMNVSTLELGDSALYLCASSSGEDGFSGANVLTFGAGSRLTVL.

This chain links TRBV6-2 or TRBV6-3 with TRBJ2-7; D ambiguous. CDR3 length: 17 amino acids. The germline V and J ends were trimmed by 5 bases and 0 bases, with 20 bases remaining between them. Germline CDR1 is MNHEY and CDR2 is SVGEGT. CDR3 protein: CASSPETVGKYSYEQYF. The DNA for the CDR3 is TGTGCCAGCAGTCCCGAAACGGTCGGCAAATACTCCTACGAGCAGTACTTC.

This chain connects TRBV5-1 to TRBJ2-7; 11 bases are a match to TRBD2. The CDR3 spans 15 residues. The germline gives CDR1 SGHRS, CDR2 YFSETQ. With V trimmed by 5 bases and J by 1 base, 5 bases remained unmatched. The CDR3 nucleotides read TGCGCCAGCAGTGGACTAGCGGGCGCTTCCTACGAGCAGTACTTC. Translated: CASSGLAGASYEQYF.

This chain uses TRBV7-3 with TRBJ2-7, with D possibly matching TRBD1 (6 bases). CDR1 and CDR2 from the germline V gene are SGHTA and FQGTGA. The CDR3 length is 14 residues. Trimming stripped 5 bases from V and 1 base from J, with 12 bases between. CDR3 sequence reads: CASSTGTPSYEQYV. CDR3 bases: TGTGCCAGCAGCACCGGGACACCGTCCTACGAGCAGTACGTC.

This clonotype was recorded at least ten times. V and J are TRBV4-2 and TRBJ2-5, with D possibly matching TRBD2 (7 bases). CDR3 length: 18 amino acids. Germline loops: CDR1 LGHNA, CDR2 YNFKEQ. The V and J ends lost 0 bases and 5 bases respectively, with 22 bases between them. CDR3 nucleotide sequence: TGTGCCAGCAGCCAAGATCTCGGGGGGCCTGGGCTGTTTGAGACCCAGTACTTC. It codes for CASSQDLGGPGLFETQYF.

This clonotype was detected a few times. Here the CDR3 DNA reads TGCAGTGCTGGGACTAGCGGGGGGCCCGAGACCCAGTACTTC. Its translation is CSAGTSGGPETQYF. The rearrangement uses TRBV20-1 and TRBJ2-5, with 15 bases that match TRBD2. This CDR3 spans 14 amino acids. Trimming at V came to 5 bases and at J to 5 bases, leaving 3 bases not matched to a gene. Germline CDR1 and CDR2: DFQATT and SNEGSKA (reference sequence).

The sample holds many counts of this clonotype. The rearrangement uses TRBV18 and TRBJ2-5; D unclear. Germline-derived CDR1 and CDR2 are KGHSH and LQKENI. V was pared by 1 base and J by 3 bases, with 6 bases between. The CDR3 is 13 amino acids. The chain's CDR3 is CASSPLAEETQYF. DNA for the CDR3: TGTGCCAGCTCACCACTAGCTGAAGAGACCCAGTACTTC.

In this sample, this clonotype turned up once. The chain carries TRBV5-6 and TRBJ2-5; D tentatively fits TRBD1 or TRBD2 (6 bases each). CDR3 size: 14 residues. Trimming took off 2 bases at V and 4 bases at J, with 12 bases between the two ends. Germline V gene data show CDR1 as SGHDT and CDR2 as YYEEEE. This CDR3 is CASSFTQGGETQYF. The CDR3 region has the DNA TGTGCCAGCAGCTTTACACAGGGAGGAGAGACCCAGTACTTC. The full variable domain, its missing parts supplied by reference TRBV5-6 and TRBJ2-5, is DAGVTQSPTHLIKTRGQQVTLRCSPKSGHDTVSWYQQALGQGPQFIFQYYEEEERQRGNFPDRFSGHQFPNYSSELNVNALLLGDSALYLCASSFTQGGETQYFGPGTRLLVL.

The V gene is TRBV7-2, the J gene TRBJ2-4; D is ambiguous. V was pared by 0 bases and J by 0 bases, with 12 bases between. Germline V gene lookup returns CDR1 SGHTA and CDR2 FQGNSA. The CDR3 totals 17 residues. The chain's CDR3 is CASSLARQTLAKNIQYF. The CDR3, as DNA: TGTGCCAGCAGCTTAGCGCGGCAGACTTTAGCCAAAAACATTCAGTACTTC. Filled out from reference TRBV7-2 and TRBJ2-4, the complete variable domain reads GAGVSQSPSNKVTEKGKDVELRCDPISGHTALYWYRQSLGQGLEFLIYFQGNSAPDKSGLPSDRFSAERTGGSVSTLTIQRTQQEDSAVYLCASSLARQTLAKNIQYFGAGTRLSVL.